This passage covers 15 T cell receptor beta chains from one sample sequenced in a study of T-cell reconstitution after alpha-beta-depleted transplantation in children. The library targeted TCRbeta and was prepared with unique molecular identifiers. TCRdb re-called the PCR reads with MiXCR, one entry per CDR3 protein. The profile shows about 420,000 distinct CDR3 sequences, 15% to 20% of them singletons. The sequences come from PBMCs, mostly from graft donor cells, collected 360 days after TCRalphabeta/CD19-depleted stem cell transplant. The source is a boy in the first two years of life who had a stem cell transplant for Wiskott-Aldrich syndrome, so the T cells may come from the graft donor.

This clonotype showed up just a few times. The chain combines TRBV4-1 with TRBJ1-3; D is unclear. The ends were cut back, 6 bases at V and 1 base at J, with 10 bases in the middle. The germline CDR1 and CDR2 sequences are MGHRA and YSYEKL. The CDR3 covers 14 residues. In nucleotides, the CDR3 is TGCGCCAGCAGTGGGGTCGTTTCTGGAAACACCATATATTTT. Translating gives CASSGVVSGNTIYF.

This clonotype was seen more than once but under ten times. The chain is built from TRBV15 and TRBJ2-7; 11 nucleotides align to TRBD1. The V gene end was trimmed by 5 bases and the J gene end by 4 bases; junction bases not matched to a gene: 4. This CDR3 has 14 amino acids. Germline CDR1 and CDR2: LNHNV and YYDKDF (reference sequence). CDR3 nucleotide sequence: TGTGCCACCAGCGGCGGGACAGGGGGTTACGAGCAGTACTTC. Encoded protein: CATSGGTGGYEQYF. The entire variable domain, with the rest obtained from reference TRBV15 and TRBJ2-7, is as follows: DAMVIQNPRYQVTQFGKPVTLSCSQTLNHNVMYWYQQKSSQAPKLLFHYYDKDFNNEADTPDNFQSRRPNTSFCFLDIRSPGLGDTAMYLCATSGGTGGYEQYFGPGTRLTVT.

This clonotype was observed a single time. The chain has TRBV19 and TRBJ2-2; 8 nucleotides line up with TRBD1. Germline CDR1 reads LNHDA; CDR2 reads SQIVND (reference sequence). The CDR3 runs 15 residues. With V trimmed by 3 bases and J by 2 bases, 2 bases remained unmatched. CDR3 sequence: CASSITGGNTGELFF. The DNA for the CDR3 is TGTGCCAGTAGTATCACAGGGGGTAACACCGGGGAGCTGTTTTTT.

The chain is built from TRBV10-3 and TRBJ2-2; 8 positions match TRBD1. CDR1 is ENHRY, CDR2 SYGVKD, per germline. The CDR3 is 15 residues long. J gave up 4 bases and V 4 bases, and 5 bases lay outside the gene matches. This CDR3 is CAISGPTGATGELFF. CDR3 nucleotides: TGTGCCATCAGTGGGCCGACAGGGGCCACCGGGGAGCTGTTTTTT.

This clonotype was seen a few times. The CDR3 loop reads CASSEYRGLALYSYNEQFF. The CDR3 DNA is TGTGCCAGCAGTGAATACAGGGGGCTAGCCCTCTACTCCTACAATGAGCAGTTCTTC. J is TRBJ2-1 and V is TRBV6-1; 9 nucleotides align to TRBD1. CDR1 and CDR2 from the germline V gene are MNHNS and SASEGT. This CDR3 has 19 residues. With V trimmed by 2 bases and J by 0 bases, 11 bases remained unmatched.

The chain joins TRBV6-5 to TRBJ2-2, with a tentative D call TRBD1 (5 bases). CDR1 is MNHEY, CDR2 SVGAGI, per germline. The V end was cut by 2 bases, the J end by 5 bases, with 12 bases between. CDR3 length: 15 residues. The CDR3 sequence: CASSYQQGLTGELFF. CDR3 DNA: TGTGCCAGCAGTTACCAGCAGGGTTTGACCGGGGAGCTGTTTTTT.

Here the CDR3 reads CSVEQGVYNEQFF. CDR3 bases: TGCAGCGTTGAACAGGGGGTGTACAATGAGCAGTTCTTC. The chain carries TRBV29-1 and TRBJ2-1, with 7 bases aligning to TRBD1. Germline-derived CDR1 and CDR2 are SQVTM and ANQGSEA. This CDR3 spans 13 amino acids. V trimming: 2 bases; J trimming: 4 bases; junction bases outside the gene matches: 2.

This clonotype showed up just a few times. This chain joins TRBV27 and TRBJ2-3; perhaps D is TRBD1 or TRBD2 (5 bases each). The CDR3 extends over 15 amino acids. Trimming cost V 2 bases and J 4 bases, with 13 bases left between them. Germline values: CDR1 MNHEY, CDR2 SMNVEV (reference sequence). For the CDR3, the DNA is TGTGCCAGCAGTTTAAGGGGTAGCGTCGCAGATACGCAGTATTTT. This codes for CASSLRGSVADTQYF.

This clonotype appeared a few times. This chain connects TRBV24-1 to TRBJ2-5, with D possibly called TRBD1 or TRBD2 (6 bases each). Per the germline V gene, CDR1 is KGHDR and CDR2 is SFDVKD. CDR3 length equals 16 residues. Between the trimmed V and J ends, which lost 1 base and 5 bases, there was a span of 16 bases. The CDR3 spells CATSDFRGLEWETQYF. DNA for the CDR3: TGTGCCACCAGTGATTTCCGGGGGCTGGAGTGGGAGACCCAGTACTTC.

The CDR3 loop is CASSKGGLEEEDIQYF. Here the CDR3 DNA reads TGTGCCAGCAGCAAAGGAGGGCTTGAGGAAGAAGACATTCAGTACTTC. The V and J genes are TRBV21-1 and TRBJ2-4; the D segment call TRBD2 is taken from the table without a DNA check. TRBV21-1 is given as a pseudogene. The CDR3 is 16 amino acids.

The chain recombines TRBV29-1 with TRBJ2-3; D possibly corresponds to TRBD1 (6 bases). The CDR3 contains 21 residues. V was clipped by 5 bases and J by 2 bases, with 35 bases between them. From germline, CDR1 is SQVTM and CDR2 ANQGSEA. DNA of the CDR3: TGCAGCGTTTTGCTGGCAAGACAAAAGGGGGACGCAGCTAGTTACACAGATACGCAGTATTTT. Translated: CSVLLARQKGDAASYTDTQYF.

This clonotype has just a few counts. The genes are TRBV28 and TRBJ2-4; no reliable D call. The CDR3 loop spans 14 amino acids. V was clipped by 3 bases and J by 6 bases, with 12 bases between them. Germline CDR1 is MDHEN and CDR2 is SYDVKM. CDR3 DNA: TGTGCCAGCAGTTTCGGACGGCCCGGAAACATTCAGTACTTC. Residues: CASSFGRPGNIQYF.

In its sample, this clonotype was seen a few times. A much bigger clone sits one base away, suggesting this may be a read error. The chain uses TRBV5-6 and TRBJ2-3, with D possibly TRBD1 on 6 matching bases. This CDR3 has 13 residues. The germline gives CDR1 SGHDT, CDR2 YYEEEE. V was trimmed by 4 bases and J by 4 bases, leaving 10 bases between them. In DNA form, the CDR3 reads TGTGCCAGCAGCCCCAGGGGCCCAGATACGCAGTATTTT. Its protein product is CASSPRGPDTQYF.

The J gene is TRBJ1-4, the V gene TRBV7-9; D gene ambiguous. Looked up from germline, CDR1 is SEHNR and CDR2 is FQNEAQ (reference sequence). The CDR3 length is 14 residues. The V end was cut by 7 bases, the J end by 8 bases, with 17 bases between. The CDR3 nucleotides are TGTGCCAGCACCCACGGTGAGGTCCGGGAAAAACTGTTTTTT. This gives the protein CASTHGEVREKLFF. Drawing the rest from reference TRBV7-9 and TRBJ1-4, the complete variable domain is DTGVSQNPRHKITKRGQNVTFRCDPISEHNRLYWYRQTLGQGPEFLTYFQNEAQLEKSRLLSDRFSAERPKGSFSTLEIQRTEQGDSAMYLCASTHGEVREKLFFGSGTQLSVL.

The chain links TRBV6-1 to TRBJ2-7; 10 bases are shared with TRBD1. CDR3 size: 14 residues. The junction had 6 bases not matched to a gene; V was cut back by 7 bases and J by 3 bases. Germline V gene data show CDR1 as MNHNS and CDR2 as SASEGT. The CDR3 region has the DNA TGTGCCAGCAAGAGGACAGGGGGTTTCTACGAGCAGTACTTC. Amino acid sequence: CASKRTGGFYEQYF.